This T cell receptor beta chain originates from a study of T cells in Graves' hyperthyroidism and ophthalmopathy (dated by TCRdb to between 2018 and 2021). Some background on the complete study: Peripheral blood was collected at initial diagnosis, before any treatment. For training and testing, the 100 or so patients in the discovery cohort were randomly divided in a 7:3 ratio. Whether ophthalmopathy could be predicted prospectively was tested in an independent validation cohort made up of fewer than 20 hyperthyroidism patients plus 17 patients who later progressed to ophthalmopathy. In addition, the study compared T-cell repertoires in thyroid tissue and in blood from over 5 Graves' hyperthyroidism patients. To identify TCR V-J signatures that set the groups apart, the researchers used a discovery cohort of 100 patients, made up of 43 with Graves' ophthalmopathy and 57 with stable Graves' hyperthyroidism. The paper describes TCR Vbeta CDR3 sequencing of 135 peripheral blood samples, made up of around 41 ophthalmopathy patients, roughly 80 hyperthyroidism patients and 17 progressor patients. After sampling, hyperthyroidism patients received methimazole starting at 30 mg daily, and ophthalmopathy patients received high-dose intravenous methylprednisolone.

This clonotype was observed a few times. The specificity of this receptor is unknown. The record has no base qualities; no much larger clone is one base away. Study-wide conclusions, independent of this receptor: Blood samples also contained most of the expanded thyroid clonotypes (frequency above 0.001), which suggests that blood repertoires may reflect thyroid immune responses. A model built on a 13 V-J signature distinguished ophthalmopathy from stable hyperthyroidism, reaching about 88% sensitivity and about 81% specificity in cross-validation and 80%/75% in testing. During validation, the model predicted progression to ophthalmopathy a median of about 6.3 months ahead of onset, with almost 71% sensitivity and under 85% specificity. Sample size was not statistically predetermined, and investigators were not blinded to group allocation.

Ophthalmopathy patients had moderately to severely active disease, Clinical Activity Score of at least 3, NOSPECS grade of at least 4, and duration under 3 months. Patients with uncontrolled infections, other autoimmune diseases, pregnancy or lactation were excluded. Clinical symptoms, serum thyroxine and TRAb, thyroid ultrasound, and orbital computed tomography formed the basis for the diagnoses. PBMCs were isolated from about 9 ml of fresh peripheral blood by Ficoll-Paque density gradient centrifugation. Trizol reagent was used to extract total RNA, and RNA quality was then checked on an Agilent 2100 Bioanalyzer. The TCR beta CDR3 regions were amplified from RNA transcripts. A first-round RT-PCR of the TCR CDR3 used the HTBI primer set with the Qiagen OneStep RT-PCR kit. Libraries were constructed in a second round of multiplex PCR, after which size selection and purification were carried out. The libraries were sequenced on an Illumina HiSeq2000 using paired-end 100 bp reads. In the original analysis: SOAPnuke was used to process the raw data, with reads discarded if the reads contained adapters or uncalled bases, had a mean Phred below 15, or lacked an exact constant-primer or identifier match. COPE v1.2.5 was used to merge the high-quality paired reads, and each unique nucleotide sequence was defined as a clonotype. Clonotypes were aligned to IMGT TRBV, TRBD and TRBJ reference segments using MiTCR v1.1. The analysis included only V-J combinations with a frequency above 0.0001, which together covered 99.2% of the repertoires. A TCS score was defined as the ratio between F50 (clonal expansion) and ExV (chaos), using BLOSUM62-based TCRdist between CDR3 peptides within each V-J. Welch's t-statistics and random forest reduced some 510 V-J features to about 12, which were used in a naive Bayes classifier (R e1071). The public reads were reanalyzed by TCRdb: fastp trimming at Q25, MiXCR alignment, in-frame beta chains only. Records with the same CDR3 protein are collapsed into one entry carrying the most frequent genes and DNA. TCRdb's processing, not the authors' own work, is the source of the V and J calls. The sample table contains about 500,000 distinct CDR3 sequences; only one count was recorded for about 15% of them. The leading ten clones occupy about 16% of the sample.

The junction carries 20 bases between V and J, which are trimmed by 3 bases and 9 bases respectively. The germline V gene encodes CDR1 LNHNV and CDR2 YYDKDF (reference sequence). From cysteine to phenylalanine, the CDR3 is 16 amino acids long. Kept here is only the CDR3 DNA, which spans 48 bases and is read in frame from base 1. The sequencing sample was made of blood. The V and J genes are TRBV15 and TRBJ1-4, with TRBD1 as a weak D call on 5 bases. The receptor was isolated from a woman between 18 and 29 years old with Graves' ophthalmopathy. The CDR3: CATSSRVEGPDKKLFF. The sequence in DNA is TGTGCCACCAGCAGTCGGGTTGAGGGACCCGACAAAAAACTGTTTTTT.